This record looks at one T cell receptor beta chain sequence and its context. Which antigen it targets is not known. Base-call qualities are not available, and no considerably larger clone is one nucleotide away. This sample was taken from a study of cytomegalovirus exposure and HLA in healthy donors (dated by TCRdb to between 2016 and 2019). Background for the entire study: An earlier analysis of 550 to 700 of the donors reported more than 250 Gb of sequence data and 117 million unique TCR beta sequences from roughly 180 million T cells. Every repertoire in the discovery cohort had been generated on one and the same sequencing platform. In addition to the first cohort of 650 to 800 subjects, a separate validation cohort of 120 different subjects was used. The aim of the study was to test whether cataloging public T cell receptors could identify signatures of past pathogen exposure. Typing coverage differed by locus: A, B, C, DRB1 and DQB1 were typed in roughly 620-630 donors, DQA1 in about 500, DPA1 in 600 to 610, and DPB1 in just under 490. HLA typing covered class I and class II loci at four-digit resolution. A later analysis re-examined previously published TCR beta repertoires from hundreds of donors and added high-resolution HLA genotyping to investigate patterns of TCR occurrence. Because of strong linkage in the cohort, four or five DR-DQ haplotypes were treated as single units for association and clustering. Donor age, sex, ethnicity and CMV serostatus were collected together with the repertoire data. An early release covering about 600 HLA-typed donors comprised about 300 gigabases of sequencing data and tens of millions of unique TCR sequences. Using immunosequencing, the study profiled T cell repertoires from 640 or so subjects and related those repertoires to cytomegalovirus serostatus. Of the roughly 400 genotyped donors, approximately 83% fell in the genetic ancestry cluster associated with self-reported Caucasian donors. A later genetic analysis took genome-wide SNP genotypes for 398 of the 666 donors and used that subset as a discovery cohort. On average, roughly 250,000 unique TCR beta nucleotide sequences were sequenced per donor among about 400 genotyped donors of the cohort, with 15% to 20% of those sequences being non-productive. Rather than using new phenotypic data, the later analysis identified candidate immune exposures from TCR beta sequences and from how often those sequences occurred across donors. To predict cytomegalovirus infection status, the study brought together high-throughput TCR immunosequencing, statistical association of individual TCRs with disease status, and machine learning. In an earlier analysis of a few hundred of the donors, high-throughput TCR beta sequencing was used to judge whether each TCR beta V gene segment behaved as functional or pseudogenic. Points the paper makes about the study in general: HLA typing was unavailable for some donors at each locus, so association tests used only the typed subset. According to the authors, the approach could potentially be generalized to other disease states and immunological phenotypes. The presence/absence analyses assumed that sequencing depth was roughly uniform across donors, and that assumption may not be true. When HLA alleles, especially DR and DQ, strongly co-occurred, attributing TCR associations to individual alleles was difficult. In this cohort, only TCR beta chains were sequenced, and detectable features were limited by the absence of alpha or paired-chain data. Because counts were too low, roughly 16 rarely observed V segments, including chromosome 9 orphons, were left out of the earlier analysis of about 500 of the donors. While some public TCRs were present in many individuals, most TCR sequences turned up only very rarely across donors. The classifier was reported to diagnose cytomegalovirus status with high specificity and sensitivity in both the original and validation cohorts. Linkage disequilibrium might explain the correlated functional status among segregating V segments, but an unknown experimental factor could not be excluded. A further reported finding was that TCR beta sequences accurately predicted the HLA-A and HLA-B alleles for most subjects in the first cohort. A cluster of highly shared sequence variants was judged likely to represent a technical artifact of the sequencing pipeline. Because the 87-base-pair reads could not distinguish some IMGT-functional V segments, including TRBV6-2 and TRBV6-3, those segments were excluded. In a later analysis, some 18,000 TCR beta sequences were associated with specific HLA alleles at a false discovery rate of 0.05. A later genetic analysis reported fewer N-insertions in productive TCRs among donors in an Asian-associated ancestry cluster than the approximately 670-donor mean. A later genetic analysis associated a missense DCLRE1C variant with V-gene and J-gene trimming of TCR beta chains, and an independent cohort replicated the association. CMV serostatus was the only immune exposure information available for the cohort. Most CMV-associated TCR beta chains appeared to be HLA-restricted in a later analysis, and the HLA associations seemed to be driven largely by CMV exposure. In an earlier analysis of some 640 of the donors, most TCR beta V segments were observed in productive rearrangements about 87% or about 30% of the time, broadly matching IMGT annotations. In a later analysis, the rate of TCR association differed among HLA loci, with DRB1 alleles having the most associated TCRs and HLA-C alleles having the fewest. According to a later analysis, parvovirus B19, influenza, CMV and Epstein-Barr virus appeared linked to several top co-occurrence clusters. In a later analysis, HLA-associated TCR beta chains showed more clonal expansion and lower generation probabilities than non-associated chains that were equally common. The study listed 164 TCR beta chains as associated with cytomegalovirus. In vitro tests confirmed that three of the cytomegalovirus-associated TCR beta chains recognize cytomegalovirus antigens.

The cohort was made up of approximately 670 healthy bone marrow donors. At the time of sampling, every cohort member was nominally healthy, though immune exposures that went unrecorded were likely present. The donor tested CMV seropositive and was one of the 289 seropositive cohort members. A peripheral blood sample was provided by each donor, and peripheral blood mononuclear cells were used for TCR beta sequencing. The Qiagen DNeasy Blood Extraction Kit was used to extract genomic DNA from the blood cell samples. Receptor libraries were prepared by the immunoSEQ multiplex PCR assay. For the multiplex PCR, a mixture combining 60 forward primers for TCR Vbeta segments and 13 reverse primers for TCR Jbeta segments was used. The CDR3 region of rearranged TCR beta genes was amplified from genomic DNA with a multiplex PCR assay. On the Illumina HiSeq System, the amplified TCR beta libraries were sequenced as 87-base-pair reads. In the original analysis: Across the 700 or so repertoires, a later analysis counted around 80 million unique TCR beta chains, around 11 million of which were shared by at least two donors. Raw reads were error-corrected and collapsed into unique sequences by a nearest-neighbor algorithm in which closely related sequences were merged to remove PCR and sequencing errors. To assign V, D and J gene segments, CDR3 sequences were aligned to IMGT reference sequences. For a sequence to be retained, a match of at least six nucleotides to both a V gene segment and a J gene segment was required. A rearrangement was called productive if the CDR3 had no stop codons and remained in frame with V and J, and every other rearrangement was called non-productive. CDR3 was defined by IMGT convention, running from the second conserved V-encoded cysteine to the conserved J-encoded phenylalanine. In an earlier analysis of more than 550 of the donors, sequences lacking an unambiguous match to a single V gene segment were excluded. In an earlier analysis of 500 to 750 of the donors, V segments were called functional above 56.7% productive rearrangements and were called segregating when the between-donor standard deviation exceeded 5%. A statistical classification framework was built to diagnose cytomegalovirus status from the catalog of TCR beta chain sequences. In a later analysis, V and J genes were assigned by comparing TCR nucleotide sequences against IMGT/GENE-DB human TR gene sequences. In a later analysis, CDR3 sequences and most-parsimonious VDJ recombination scenarios were assigned using the TCRdist pipeline. In a later analysis, each TCR beta chain was defined by its CDR3 amino acid sequence together with its V-gene family, and reads lacking a unique V-gene family were excluded. To address suspected cross-contamination and a sequencing artifact, a later analysis removed several hundred highly shared, low-generation-probability nucleotide sequences. In a later analysis, a clonal expansion index for each public chain was calculated from normalized within-repertoire ranks of inferred template counts. A later analysis computed generation probabilities with a VDJ recombination model fitted to out-of-frame rearrangements, and checked the results against IGoR. Hypergeometric tests were used in a later analysis to score TCR-TCR, TCR-HLA and TCR-CMV co-occurrence, with a repertoire-size bias correction applied to the TCR pairs. To estimate false discovery rates, a later analysis permuted the HLA or CMV assignments 20 times. In a later analysis, co-occurring TCRs were grouped using DBSCAN, and TCRdist sequence similarity was added for clustering within HLA-allele-positive subsets. Repertoires with fewer than 30,000 or more than 120,000 public chains, plus five repertoires with anomalous nucleotide sharing, were excluded from co-occurrence clustering. The table comes from immuneACCESS by way of TCRdb, which keeps in-frame sequences with V and J called. Part of the clones is missing from these tables; in studies checked, under half for an unresolved V gene and the rest for unknown reasons. V and J calls plus clone size are reproduced from that table; the DNA served to infer D and trimming. The sample data list 160,000 or so clones, and roughly 80% of these were observed just once. The ten largest account for 1% to 1.5% of the sample.

Taken from cysteine to phenylalanine, the CDR3 has 13 residues. Only the CDR3 region is kept as DNA, spanning 39 bases read in frame from base 1. Unmatched junction bases come to 4, with V trimmed by 9 bases and J by 0 bases. From a lookup of the germline V gene, CDR1 and CDR2 are MNHEY and SVGAGI. The sequence joins TRBV6-5 to TRBJ1-1, with TRBD1 matching 7 junction bases. This receptor was identified in a man in his fifties in good health and CMV-seropositive. Sequenced: PBMCs. In nucleotide form, the sequence is TGTGCCAGTTACAGGGGAATGAACACTGAAGCTTTCTTT. Translated, this gives CASYRGMNTEAFF.